This T cell receptor (beta chain) was recovered during a study of control samples from healthy donors and cancer patients. This table comes from immunoSEQ multiplex PCR, and its TCRdb copy is limited to in-frame clones, with some not included. The data hold approximately 49,000 clones, with 80% to 90% observed a single time. CDR1 MDHEN and CDR2 SYDVKM come from the germline V gene. The CDR3 covers 13 residues. V dropped 3 bases and J dropped 5 bases, with 10 bases sitting between them. The TCR sequence derives from a woman between 50 and 59 years old with lung cancer. The rearrangement links TRBV28 to TRBJ2-5; D possibly matches TRBD1 or TRBD2 (6 bases each). Sequencing used PBMCs. CDR3 amino acids: CASSLGGRETQYF. CDR3 in DNA: TGTGCCAGCAGTTTGGGGGGCCGTGAGACCCAGTACTTC.